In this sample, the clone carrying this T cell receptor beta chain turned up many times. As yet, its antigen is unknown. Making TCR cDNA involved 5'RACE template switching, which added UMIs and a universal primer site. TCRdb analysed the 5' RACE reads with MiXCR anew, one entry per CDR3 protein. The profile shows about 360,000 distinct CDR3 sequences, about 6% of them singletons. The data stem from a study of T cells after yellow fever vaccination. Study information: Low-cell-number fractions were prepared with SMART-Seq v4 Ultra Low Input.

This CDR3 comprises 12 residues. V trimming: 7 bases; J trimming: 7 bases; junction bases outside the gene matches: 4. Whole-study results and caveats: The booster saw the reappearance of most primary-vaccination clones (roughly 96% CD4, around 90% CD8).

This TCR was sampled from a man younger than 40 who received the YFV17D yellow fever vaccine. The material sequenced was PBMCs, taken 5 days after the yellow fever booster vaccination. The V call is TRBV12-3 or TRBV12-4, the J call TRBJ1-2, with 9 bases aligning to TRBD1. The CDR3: CASNRDRAGYTF. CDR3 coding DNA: TGTGCCAGCAACCGGGACAGGGCTGGCTACACCTTC.